Each of the 5 T cell receptor beta chains below was sequenced from the same sample in a study of T-cell reconstitution after alpha-beta-depleted transplantation in children. The authors prepared the TCRbeta library with unique molecular identifiers. Each CDR3 protein is one row after TCRdb ran MiXCR on the PCR reads. The table has more than 450,000 distinct CDR3 sequences, 18% seen once. This specimen was PBMCs from the stem cell graft donor, taken from the stem cell graft. All receptors come from a human donor who donated a stem cell graft to a child with acute lymphoblastic leukemia.

This chain uses TRBV29-1 with TRBJ2-7; 8 bases match TRBD1. There are 13 residues in the CDR3. V shed 7 bases and J 4 bases; nucleotides not matched to a gene: 9. Germline values: CDR1 SQVTM, CDR2 ANQGSEA. DNA for the CDR3: TGCAGCGCCCAGACAGGGGAGGTTTACGAGCAGTACTTC. It encodes CSAQTGEVYEQYF.

J is TRBJ2-7 and V is TRBV5-6, with TRBD2 matching 7 bases. CDR3 length equals 15 residues. After removal of 3 bases from V and 3 bases from J, the junction contained 9 bases not matched to a gene. Germline V gene data show CDR1 as SGHDT and CDR2 as YYEEEE. The CDR3 nucleotides read TGTGCCAGCAGCTCCTCTTTGAGCGGGAACTACGAGCAGTACTTC. It yields the protein CASSSSLSGNYEQYF.

The chain combines TRBV11-2 with TRBJ2-1, with D possibly TRBD2 on 5 matching bases. V was shortened by 3 bases and J by 9 bases, with 9 bases between the two germline ends. This CDR3 has 12 residues. CDR1 and CDR2 from the germline V gene are SGHAT and FQNNGV. CDR3 loop: CASSFWESEQFF. The CDR3, as DNA: TGTGCCAGCAGCTTCTGGGAGAGTGAGCAGTTCTTC. Using reference TRBV11-2 and TRBJ2-1 for the parts outside the CDR3, the full variable domain is EAGVAQSPRYKIIEKRQSVAFWCNPISGHATLYWYQQILGQGPKLLIQFQNNGVVDDSQLPKDRFSAERLKGVDSTLKIQPAKLEDSAVYLCASSFWESEQFFGPGTRLTVL.

This clonotype was detected a few times. For the CDR3, the DNA is TGTGCCAGCAGCGTAACCATGACTAGCGGGAGTAGTGATGAGCAGTTCTTC. Its translation: CASSVTMTSGSSDEQFF. The V gene is TRBV9, the J gene TRBJ2-1; the match to TRBD2 covers 12 bases. Germline V CDR1 and CDR2: SGDLS, YYNGEE. Unmatched junction bases numbered 10, after V lost 1 base and J lost 8 bases. The CDR3 contains 17 residues.

The chain couples TRBV5-1 to TRBJ2-7; perhaps TRBD2 as D (5 bases). This CDR3 spans 13 amino acids. CDR1 is SGHRS, CDR2 YFSETQ, per germline. V lost 2 bases, J lost 5 bases, and 11 bases lay in between. CDR3 DNA sequence: TGCGCCAGCAGCTTCTCCGGGAACGACGAGCAGTACTTC. Its translation: CASSFSGNDEQYF.